This entry is about one T cell receptor (beta chain). A read error may be the cause here, since a much bigger clone is one base away. The sample originates from a study of molecular identifiers for immune sequencing clone quantification. TCRdb reprocessed the PCR reads via MiXCR and lists one record per CDR3 protein. The sample records 100,000 or so distinct CDR3 sequences, about 35% being singletons. CDR3 length: 14 residues. J lost 5 bases, V lost 4 bases, and 6 bases had no gene match. Germline-derived CDR1 and CDR2 are LGHNA and YSLEER. The clonotype was recovered from a human donor in good health. Some libraries in this study had Jurkat cell RNA spiked in. This chain joins TRBV4-3 and TRBJ2-7; 9 bases line up with TRBD1. The specimen was naive CD8+ T cells from blood, with Jurkat cell RNA spiked in. Subset specified: FACS-sorted CD8+CD4-CCR7+CD45RA+ naive T cells. The CDR3 reads CASSPAGTGHEQYF. The CDR3 DNA is TGCGCCAGCAGCCCAGCCGGGACAGGGCACGAGCAGTACTTC.